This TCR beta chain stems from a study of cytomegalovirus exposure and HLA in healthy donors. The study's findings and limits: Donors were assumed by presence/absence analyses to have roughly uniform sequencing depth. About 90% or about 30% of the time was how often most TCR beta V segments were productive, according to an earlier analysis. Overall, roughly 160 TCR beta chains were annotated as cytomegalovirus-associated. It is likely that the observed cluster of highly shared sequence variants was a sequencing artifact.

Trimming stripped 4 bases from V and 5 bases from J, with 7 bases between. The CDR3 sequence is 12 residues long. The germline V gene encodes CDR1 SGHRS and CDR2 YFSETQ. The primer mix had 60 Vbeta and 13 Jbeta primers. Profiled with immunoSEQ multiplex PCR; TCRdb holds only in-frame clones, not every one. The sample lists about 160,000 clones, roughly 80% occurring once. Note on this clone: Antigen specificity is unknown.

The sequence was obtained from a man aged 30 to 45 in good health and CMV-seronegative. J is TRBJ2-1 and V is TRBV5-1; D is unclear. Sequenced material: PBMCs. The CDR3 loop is CASSPVDNEQFF. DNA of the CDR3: TGCGCCAGCAGCCCGGTGGACAATGAGCAGTTCTTC.